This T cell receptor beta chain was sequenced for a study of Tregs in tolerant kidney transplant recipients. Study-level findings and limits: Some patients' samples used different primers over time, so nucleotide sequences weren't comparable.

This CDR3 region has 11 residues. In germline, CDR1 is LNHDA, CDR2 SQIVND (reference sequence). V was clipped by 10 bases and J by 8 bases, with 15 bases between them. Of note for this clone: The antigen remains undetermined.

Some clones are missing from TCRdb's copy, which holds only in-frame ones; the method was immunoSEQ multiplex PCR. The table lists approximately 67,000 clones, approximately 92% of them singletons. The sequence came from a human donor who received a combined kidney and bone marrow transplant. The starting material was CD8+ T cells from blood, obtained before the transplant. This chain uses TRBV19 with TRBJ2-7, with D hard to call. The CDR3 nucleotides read TGTGCCACCTTCTTTAACTTTCAGCAGTACTTC. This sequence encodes CATFFNFQQYF. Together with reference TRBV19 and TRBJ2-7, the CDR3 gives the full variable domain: DGGITQSPKYLFRKEGQNVTLSCEQNLNHDAMYWYRQDPGQGLRLIYYSQIVNDFQKGDIAEGYSVSREKKESFPLTVTSAQKNPTAFYLCATFFNFQQYFGPGTRLTVT.